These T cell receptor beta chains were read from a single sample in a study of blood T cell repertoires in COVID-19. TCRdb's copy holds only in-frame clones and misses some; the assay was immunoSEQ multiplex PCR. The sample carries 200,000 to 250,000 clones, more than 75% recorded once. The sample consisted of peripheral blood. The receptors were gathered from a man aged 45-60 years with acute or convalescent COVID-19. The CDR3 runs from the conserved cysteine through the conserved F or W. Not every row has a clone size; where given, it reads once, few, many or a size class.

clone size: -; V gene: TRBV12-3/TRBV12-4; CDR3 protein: CASRNPGEPQHF
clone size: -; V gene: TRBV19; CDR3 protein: CASSISTTGANVLTF
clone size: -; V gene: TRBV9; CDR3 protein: CASSVGRAPPELFF
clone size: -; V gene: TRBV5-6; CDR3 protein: CASSFGSGIQYF
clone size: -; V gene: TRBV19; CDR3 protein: CASTAGWSGNTIYF
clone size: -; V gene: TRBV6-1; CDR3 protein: CASSEVQHYGYTF
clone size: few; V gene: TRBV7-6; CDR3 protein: CASSLARDYEQYF
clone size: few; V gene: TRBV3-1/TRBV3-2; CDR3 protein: CASSARVYNSPLHF
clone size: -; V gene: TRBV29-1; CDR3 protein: CSVKQLNEQFF
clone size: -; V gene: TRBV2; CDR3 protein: CASSEQVPLEQYF
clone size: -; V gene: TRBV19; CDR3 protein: CASSIDLRGLDRVSNQPQHF
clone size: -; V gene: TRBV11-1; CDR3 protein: CASSYRRGHLNTEAFF
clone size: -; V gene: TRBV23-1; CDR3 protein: CASSPTGGKLDSNQPQHF
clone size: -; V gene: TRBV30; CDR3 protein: CAWSVQGNQPQHF
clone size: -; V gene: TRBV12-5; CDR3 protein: CASALDRKDTQYF
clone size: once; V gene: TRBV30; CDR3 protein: CAWKPDRVPEAFF
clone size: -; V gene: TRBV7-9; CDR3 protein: CASQRWGSATGELFF
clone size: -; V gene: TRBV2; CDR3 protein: CASSFGQGANQPQHF
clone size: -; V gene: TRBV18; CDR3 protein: CASSPRGQGARTEAFF
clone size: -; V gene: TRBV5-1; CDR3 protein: CASSFSGTGGYEQYF
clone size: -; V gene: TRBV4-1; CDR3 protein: CASSRGGRDSFPNEQFF
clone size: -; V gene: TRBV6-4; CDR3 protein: CASSLTPRSYNEQFF
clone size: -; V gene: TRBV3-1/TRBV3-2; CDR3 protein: CASSQDSGGTARNTIYF
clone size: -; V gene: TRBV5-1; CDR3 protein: CASSSQGSFGTDTQYF
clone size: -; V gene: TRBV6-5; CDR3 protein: CASSYGGGRARTEAFF
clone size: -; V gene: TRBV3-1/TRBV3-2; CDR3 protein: CASRPLGSGGTEAFF
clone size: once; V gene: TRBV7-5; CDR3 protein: CVRSPPPDLRGQSYNEQFF
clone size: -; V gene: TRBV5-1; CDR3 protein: CASSPGTGRTEAFF
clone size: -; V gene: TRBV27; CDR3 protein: CASSLSSTGGTEAFF
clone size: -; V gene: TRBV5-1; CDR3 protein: CASSSSGVSTEAFF
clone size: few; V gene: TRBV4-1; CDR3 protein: CASSQGGLDRETYEQYF
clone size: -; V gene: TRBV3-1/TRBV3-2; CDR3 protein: CASSQGRGGPEAFF
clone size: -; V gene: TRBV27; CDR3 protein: CASSPGVLNQPQHF
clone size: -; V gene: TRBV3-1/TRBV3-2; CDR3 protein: CASSQGFGSDRGSGNTIYF
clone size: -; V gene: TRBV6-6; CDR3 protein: CASSYSGGQKVNEQYF
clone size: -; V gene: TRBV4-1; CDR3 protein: CASSHPPAGYSKNTEAFF
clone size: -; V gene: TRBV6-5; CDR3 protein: CASSYSGVPSTGELFF
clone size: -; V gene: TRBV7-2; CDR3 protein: CASSDLGTASNEKLFF
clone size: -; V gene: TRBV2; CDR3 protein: CASSLQGANTEAFF
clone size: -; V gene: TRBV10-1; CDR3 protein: CASSESGSGGFQETQYF
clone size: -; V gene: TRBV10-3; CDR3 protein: CAISEPPGQGGETQYF
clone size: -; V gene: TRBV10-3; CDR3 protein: CAIRSMGQGKAEAFF
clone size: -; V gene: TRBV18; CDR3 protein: CASSPQNRAGEQFF
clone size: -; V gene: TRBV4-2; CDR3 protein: CASSQESFGGVEQFF
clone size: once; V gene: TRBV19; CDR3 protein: CASSAARVRQPQHF
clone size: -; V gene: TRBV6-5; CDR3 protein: CASNRGMGNTEAFF
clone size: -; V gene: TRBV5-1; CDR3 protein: CASSLEGQAYTQYF
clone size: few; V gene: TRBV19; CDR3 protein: CASRSGQGQPQHF
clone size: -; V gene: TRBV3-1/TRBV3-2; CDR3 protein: CASSRGLGFASGGLEGEQFF
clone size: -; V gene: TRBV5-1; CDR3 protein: CASSLSRGRNTEAFF
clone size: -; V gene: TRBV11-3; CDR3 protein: CASSLGTGGSSSGANVLTF
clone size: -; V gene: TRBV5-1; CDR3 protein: CASSPGGENYGYTF
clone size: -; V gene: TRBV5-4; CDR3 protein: CASSPDWGGMNSPLHF
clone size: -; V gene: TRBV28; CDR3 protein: CASSLTSMLYGYTF
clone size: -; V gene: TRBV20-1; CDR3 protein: CSASSNRNSGNTIYF
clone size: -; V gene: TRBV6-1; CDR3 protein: CASSEFPGHYGYTF
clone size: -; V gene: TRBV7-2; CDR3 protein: CASSLGLRGHYGYTF
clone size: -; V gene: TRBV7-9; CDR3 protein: CASSFPGSEKLFF
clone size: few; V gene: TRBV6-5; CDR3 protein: CASSYSSGTNTEAFF
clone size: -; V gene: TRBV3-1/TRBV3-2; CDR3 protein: CASSQGAGGPKTEAFF